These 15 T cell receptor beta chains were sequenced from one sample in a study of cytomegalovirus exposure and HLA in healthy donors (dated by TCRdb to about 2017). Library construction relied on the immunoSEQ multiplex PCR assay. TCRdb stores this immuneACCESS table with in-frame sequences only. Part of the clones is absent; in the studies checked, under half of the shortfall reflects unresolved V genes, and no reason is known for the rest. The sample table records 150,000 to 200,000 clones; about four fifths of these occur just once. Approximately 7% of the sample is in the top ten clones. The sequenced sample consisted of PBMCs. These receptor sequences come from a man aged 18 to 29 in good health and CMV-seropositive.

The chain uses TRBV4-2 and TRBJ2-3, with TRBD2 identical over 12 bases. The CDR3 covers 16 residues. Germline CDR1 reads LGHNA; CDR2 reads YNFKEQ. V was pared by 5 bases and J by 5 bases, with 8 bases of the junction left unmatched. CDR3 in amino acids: CASSSPRLAGVDTQYF. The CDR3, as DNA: TGTGCCAGCAGCTCTCCTCGACTAGCGGGAGTAGATACGCAGTATTTT.

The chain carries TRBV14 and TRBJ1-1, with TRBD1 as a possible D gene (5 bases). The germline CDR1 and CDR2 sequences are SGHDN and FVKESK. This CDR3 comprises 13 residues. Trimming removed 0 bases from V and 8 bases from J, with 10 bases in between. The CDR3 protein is CASSQDPRGEAFF. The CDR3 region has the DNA TGTGCCAGCAGCCAAGATCCCCGGGGGGAAGCTTTCTTT.

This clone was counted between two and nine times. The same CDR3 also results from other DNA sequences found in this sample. As DNA, the CDR3 is TGCGCCAGCAGCTTGGGGGGAGCTAACACCGGGGAGCTGTTTTTT. It is translated as CASSLGGANTGELFF. The V and J genes are TRBV5-1 and TRBJ2-2; possibly TRBD2 for D (5 bases). This CDR3 spans 15 amino acids. The V gene's germline CDR1 is SGHRS and CDR2 YFSETQ. Trimming stripped 0 bases from V and 2 bases from J, with 8 bases between.

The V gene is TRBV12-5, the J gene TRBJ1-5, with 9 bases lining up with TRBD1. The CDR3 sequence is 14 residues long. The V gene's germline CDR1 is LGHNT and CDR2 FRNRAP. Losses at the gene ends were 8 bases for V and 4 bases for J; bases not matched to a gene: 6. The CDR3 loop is CASPRTGANQPQHF. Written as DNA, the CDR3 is TGTGCTAGTCCGCGGACAGGGGCGAATCAGCCCCAGCATTTT. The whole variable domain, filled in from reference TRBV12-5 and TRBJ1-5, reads DARVTQTPRHKVTEMGQEVTMRCQPILGHNTVFWYRQTMMQGLELLAYFRNRAPLDDSGMPKDRFSAEMPDATLATLKIQPSEPRDSAVYFCASPRTGANQPQHFGDGTRLSIL.

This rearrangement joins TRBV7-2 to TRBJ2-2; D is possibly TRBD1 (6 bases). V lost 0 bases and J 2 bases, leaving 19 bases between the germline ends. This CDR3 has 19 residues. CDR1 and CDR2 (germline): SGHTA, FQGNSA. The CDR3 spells CASSLAPGTRAVNTGELFF. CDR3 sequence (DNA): TGTGCCAGCAGCTTAGCCCCCGGGACAAGGGCTGTTAACACCGGGGAGCTGTTTTTT.

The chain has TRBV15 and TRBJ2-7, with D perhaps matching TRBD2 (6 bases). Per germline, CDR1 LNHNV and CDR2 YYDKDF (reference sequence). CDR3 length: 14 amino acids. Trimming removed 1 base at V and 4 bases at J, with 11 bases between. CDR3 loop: CATSRVGGRYEQYF. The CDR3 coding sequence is TGTGCCACCAGCAGAGTTGGTGGGAGGTACGAGCAGTACTTC.

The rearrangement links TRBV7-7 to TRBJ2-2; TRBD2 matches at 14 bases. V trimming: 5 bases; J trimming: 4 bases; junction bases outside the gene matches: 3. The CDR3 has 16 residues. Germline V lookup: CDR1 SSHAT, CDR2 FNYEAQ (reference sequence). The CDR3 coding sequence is TGTGCCAGCAGCGCGGGACTAGCGGGAGTCACCGGGGAGCTGTTTTTT. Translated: CASSAGLAGVTGELFF.

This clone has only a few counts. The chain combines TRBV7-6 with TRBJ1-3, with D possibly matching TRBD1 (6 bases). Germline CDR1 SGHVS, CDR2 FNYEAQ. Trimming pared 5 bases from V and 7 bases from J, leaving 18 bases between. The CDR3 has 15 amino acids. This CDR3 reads CASSQGRDIVNTIYF. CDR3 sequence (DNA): TGTGCCAGCAGCCAGGGCCGGGACATAGTCAACACCATATATTTT.

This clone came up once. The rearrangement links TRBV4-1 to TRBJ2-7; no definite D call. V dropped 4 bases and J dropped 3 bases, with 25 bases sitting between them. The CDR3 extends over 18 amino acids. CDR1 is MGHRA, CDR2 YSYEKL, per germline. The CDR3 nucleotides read TGCGCCAGCAGCCCGACCATCCCCCGATCGGGTCTTAACTACGAGCAGTACTTC. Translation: CASSPTIPRSGLNYEQYF.

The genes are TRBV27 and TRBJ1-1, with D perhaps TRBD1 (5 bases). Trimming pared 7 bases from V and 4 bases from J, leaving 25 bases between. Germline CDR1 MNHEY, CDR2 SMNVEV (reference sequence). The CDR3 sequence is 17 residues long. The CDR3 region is CASNRTQGLAFGTEAFF. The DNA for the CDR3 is TGTGCCAGCAACAGAACTCAGGGCCTGGCTTTCGGCACTGAAGCTTTCTTT.

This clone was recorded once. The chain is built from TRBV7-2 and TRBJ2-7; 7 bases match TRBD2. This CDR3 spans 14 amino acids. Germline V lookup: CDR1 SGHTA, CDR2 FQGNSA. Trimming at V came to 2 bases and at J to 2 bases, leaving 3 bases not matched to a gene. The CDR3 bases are TGTGCCAGCAGCTTATTACGGGAGGCCTACGAGCAGTACTTC. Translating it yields CASSLLREAYEQYF.

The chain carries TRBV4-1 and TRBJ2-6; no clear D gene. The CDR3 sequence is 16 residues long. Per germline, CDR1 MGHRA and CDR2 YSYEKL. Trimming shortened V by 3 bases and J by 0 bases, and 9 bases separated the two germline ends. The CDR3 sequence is CASSQVSVSGANVLTF. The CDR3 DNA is TGCGCCAGCAGCCAGGTTTCGGTCTCTGGGGCCAACGTCCTGACTTTC.

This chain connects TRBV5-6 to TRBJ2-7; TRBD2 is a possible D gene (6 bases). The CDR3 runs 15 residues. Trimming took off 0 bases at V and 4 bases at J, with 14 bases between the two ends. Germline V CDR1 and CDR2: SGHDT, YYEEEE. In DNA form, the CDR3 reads TGTGCCAGCAGCTTGGCTCTGGGGGGTGCGTACGAGCAGTACTTC. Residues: CASSLALGGAYEQYF.

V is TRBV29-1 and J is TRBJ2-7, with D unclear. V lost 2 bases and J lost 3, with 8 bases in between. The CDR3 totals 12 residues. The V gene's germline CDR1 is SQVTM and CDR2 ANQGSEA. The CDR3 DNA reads TGCAGCGTTGAAATCCCCCTCTACGAGCAGTACTTC. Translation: CSVEIPLYEQYF.

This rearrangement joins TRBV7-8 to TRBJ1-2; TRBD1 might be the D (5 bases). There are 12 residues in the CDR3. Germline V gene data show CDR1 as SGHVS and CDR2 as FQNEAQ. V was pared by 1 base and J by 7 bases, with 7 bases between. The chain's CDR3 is CASSLGGGGYTF. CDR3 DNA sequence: TGTGCCAGCAGCTTAGGGGGCGGTGGCTACACCTTC. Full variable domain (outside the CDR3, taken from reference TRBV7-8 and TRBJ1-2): GAGVSQSPRYKVAKRGQDVALRCDPISGHVSLFWYQQALGQGPEFLTYFQNEAQLDKSGLPSDRFFAERPEGSVSTLKIQRTQQEDSAVYLCASSLGGGGYTFGSGTRLTVV.